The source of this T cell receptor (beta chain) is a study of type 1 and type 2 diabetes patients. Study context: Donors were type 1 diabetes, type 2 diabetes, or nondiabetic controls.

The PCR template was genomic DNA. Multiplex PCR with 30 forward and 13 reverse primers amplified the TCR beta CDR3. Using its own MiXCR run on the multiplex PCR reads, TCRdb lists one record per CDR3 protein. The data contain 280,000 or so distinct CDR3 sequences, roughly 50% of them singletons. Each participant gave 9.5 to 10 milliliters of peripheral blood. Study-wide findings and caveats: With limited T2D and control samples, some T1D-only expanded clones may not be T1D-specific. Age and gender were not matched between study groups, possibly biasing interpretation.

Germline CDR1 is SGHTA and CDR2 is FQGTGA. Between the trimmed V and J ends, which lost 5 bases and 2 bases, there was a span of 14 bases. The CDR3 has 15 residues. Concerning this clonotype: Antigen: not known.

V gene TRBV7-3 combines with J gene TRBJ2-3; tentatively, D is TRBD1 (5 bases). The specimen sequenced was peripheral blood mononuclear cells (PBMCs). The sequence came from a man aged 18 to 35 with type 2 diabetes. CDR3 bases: TGTGCCAGCAGCCCGCAGGGAAGGGCCACAGATACGCAGTATTTT. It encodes CASSPQGRATDTQYF.